The rows below give T cell receptor beta chains drawn from one sample of a study of T-cell reconstitution after alpha-beta-depleted transplantation in children. From the PCR reads, TCRdb called clonotypes with MiXCR, one entry per CDR3 protein. The data hold about 360,000 distinct CDR3 sequences, with roughly 14% observed a single time. Sequences were derived from PBMCs, sampled from the stem cell graft. All receptors come from a human donor who donated a stem cell graft to a child with Fanconi anemia. CDR3s include the opening cysteine and the closing phenylalanine or tryptophan. The D gene is left open where the match is weak. For some rows the clone size is stated as once, few or many, or as a class when expanded; others skip it.

CDR3 length	V gene	J gene	D gene	clone size	CDR3 DNA	CDR3 protein
13	TRBV24-1	TRBJ1-3	NA	many	TGTGCCACCAGTGACCATTCTGGAAACACCATATATTTT	CATSDHSGNTIYF
14	TRBV18	TRBJ2-3	NA	NA	TGTGCCAGCTCACCCGTGGGGAGCACAGATACGCAGTATTTT	CASSPVGSTDTQYF
13	TRBV7-9	TRBJ1-1	NA	many	TGTGCCAGCAGCTTGTACGAGAACACTGAAGCTTTCTTT	CASSLYENTEAFF
16	TRBV28	TRBJ1-5	TRBD1	many	TGTGCCAGCTCCAACTGGGGACAGGGCAGCTATCAGCCCCAGCATTTT	CASSNWGQGSYQPQHF
12	TRBV27	TRBJ1-1	NA	NA	TGTGCCAGCAAGGGGGGCGGACCTGAAGCTTTCTTT	CASKGGGPEAFF
17	TRBV27	TRBJ1-2	NA	few	TGTGCCAGCAGTGTGGGCAGGGGCGCTTGGAATTACTATGGCTACACCTTC	CASSVGRGAWNYYGYTF
15	TRBV5-1	TRBJ2-1	TRBD2	many	TGCGCCAGCAGCTTGGAGGGACTAGCGGGGAATGAGCAGTTCTTC	CASSLEGLAGNEQFF
14	TRBV7-9	TRBJ1-4	NA	NA	TGTGCCAGCAGCTTGATACAGTATGGCGAAAAACTGTTTTTT	CASSLIQYGEKLFF
14	TRBV5-6	TRBJ2-2	NA	few	TGTGCCAGCAGCCCTCTACAGTTAACCGGGGAGCTGTTTTTT	CASSPLQLTGELFF
15	TRBV12-3/TRBV12-4	TRBJ2-1	NA	NA	TGTGCCAGCAGCCCATCGCCAGGGGCCCTAAATGAGCAGTTCTTC	CASSPSPGALNEQFF
15	TRBV7-8	TRBJ2-2	TRBD1	many	TGTGCCAGCAGCCCAGGGACAGGGGAATTCGGGGAGCTGTTTTTT	CASSPGTGEFGELFF
15	TRBV7-9	TRBJ2-1	NA	many	TGTGCCAGCAGCTTTATACAGAGACCCTACAATGAGCAGTTCTTC	CASSFIQRPYNEQFF
14	TRBV6-1	TRBJ1-2	NA	many	TGTGCCAGCAGACCCCCGGGACGGACCTATGGCTACACCTTC	CASRPPGRTYGYTF
14	TRBV5-1	TRBJ1-1	NA	NA	TGCGCCAGCAGCTGGGCGGGATCGAACACTGAAGCTTTCTTT	CASSWAGSNTEAFF
15	TRBV4-2	TRBJ2-1	TRBD2	many	TGTGCCAGCAGCCAGGGAGGGACCAAAAACAATGAGCAGTTCTTC	CASSQGGTKNNEQFF
13	TRBV12-3/TRBV12-4	TRBJ2-3	NA	NA	TGTGCCAGCAGTTTATTTCGCACAGATACGCAGTATTTT	CASSLFRTDTQYF
12	TRBV12-3/TRBV12-4	TRBJ1-2	TRBD1	NA	TGTGCCAGCAGTTGGGGGACAGATGGCTACACCTTC	CASSWGTDGYTF
15	TRBV5-1	TRBJ2-1	TRBD1	NA	TGCGCCAGCAGCCCGGGACAGGGGAATATCAATGAGCAGTTCTTC	CASSPGQGNINEQFF
13	TRBV30	TRBJ2-2	NA	many	TGTGCCTGGAGTGTAGCAGGAGCCGGGGAGCTGTTTTTT	CAWSVAGAGELFF
13	TRBV6-1	TRBJ1-5	TRBD1	NA	TGTGCCACCCGACAGGGGAACCGGCAGCCCCAGCATTTT	CATRQGNRQPQHF
14	TRBV5-1	TRBJ1-1	NA	few	TGCGCCAGCAGCTTTCGACAGCTGAACACTGAAGCTTTCTTT	CASSFRQLNTEAFF
18	TRBV6-1	TRBJ2-6	TRBD1	NA	TGTGCCAGCAGGGGGAGGACAGGGCTTAGCTCTGGGGCCAACGTCCTGACTTTC	CASRGRTGLSSGANVLTF
13	TRBV29-1	TRBJ2-3	TRBD2	NA	TGCAGCTCGCTAGCGGGGGGGAGGGATACGCAGTATTTT	CSSLAGGRDTQYF